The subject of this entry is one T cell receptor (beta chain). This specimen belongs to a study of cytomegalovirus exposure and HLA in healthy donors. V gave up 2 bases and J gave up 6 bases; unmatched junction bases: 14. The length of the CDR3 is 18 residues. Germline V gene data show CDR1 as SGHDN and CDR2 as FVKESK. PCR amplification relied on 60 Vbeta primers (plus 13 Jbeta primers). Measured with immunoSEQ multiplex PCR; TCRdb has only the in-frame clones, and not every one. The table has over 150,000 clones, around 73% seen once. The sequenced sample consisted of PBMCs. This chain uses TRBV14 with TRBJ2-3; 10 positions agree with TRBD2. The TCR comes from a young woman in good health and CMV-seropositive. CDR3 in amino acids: CASSQTPGLAMGGDTQYF. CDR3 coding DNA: TGTGCCAGCAGCCAAACCCCGGGACTAGCGATGGGAGGTGATACGCAGTATTTT.